The rows below give T cell receptor beta chains drawn from one sample of a study of Graves' ophthalmopathy and Graves' hyperthyroidism. Via MiXCR, TCRdb re-called the multiplex PCR reads, giving one row per CDR3 protein. Among over a million distinct CDR3 sequences listed, about 40% were seen once. The source material was peripheral blood or thyroid tissue (not recorded which). The origin of the receptors is an adult man with Graves' hyperthyroidism. Both conserved end residues are part of each CDR3. D genes are given only for firm matches. Expanded clones are given a class, and other clones once, few, many or no size at all.

size | J | V | D | CDR3 | DNA
few | TRBJ1-1 | TRBV19 | . | CASSILSDNTEAFF | TGTGCCAGTAGTATATTGTCAGATAACACTGAAGCTTTCTTT
. | TRBJ2-3 | TRBV5-1 | TRBD1 | CASSHRTGWGGTDTQYF | TGCGCCAGCAGCCACCGGACAGGTTGGGGAGGCACAGATACGCAGTATTTT
. | TRBJ1-2 | TRBV7-9 | . | CASGARATNYGYTF | TGTGCCAGCGGGGCACGGGCGACTAACTATGGCTACACCTTC
many | TRBJ2-7 | TRBV13 | . | CASSSQGTYEQYF | TGTGCCAGCAGTTCGCAGGGGACCTACGAGCAGTACTTC
. | TRBJ2-7 | TRBV19 | . | CASSSAPGGYEQYF | TGTGCCAGTAGTTCCGCCCCGGGCGGCTACGAGCAGTACTTC
. | TRBJ1-1 | TRBV6-5 | . | CASSSWDERTEAFF | TGTGCCAGCAGTTCCTGGGACGAGCGCACTGAAGCTTTCTTT
. | TRBJ2-7 | TRBV10-2 | . | CASSERGSISSYEQYF | TGCGCCAGCAGTGAAAGAGGCTCCATATCCTCCTACGAGCAGTACTTC
. | TRBJ1-5 | TRBV28 | . | CASTTVGGRPQHF | TGTGCCAGCACCACAGTAGGGGGGCGGCCCCAGCATTTT
many | TRBJ2-7 | TRBV20-1 | . | CSARGLLTYEQYF | TGCAGTGCTAGAGGCCTGTTAACCTACGAGCAGTACTTC
few | TRBJ1-2 | TRBV7-2 | TRBD1 | CASSANRGHLGGYTF | TGTGCCAGCAGCGCTAACAGGGGGCATTTAGGAGGCTACACCTTC
. | TRBJ1-2 | TRBV29-1 | . | CSWSGGGGYTF | TGCAGCTGGTCGGGAGGAGGTGGCTACACCTTC
. | TRBJ2-7 | TRBV10-3 | . | CAIRSTEENSYEQYF | TGTGCCATCAGGAGCACAGAGGAAAACTCCTACGAGCAGTACTTC
many | TRBJ2-5 | TRBV25-1 | TRBD1 | CASRDRGRVGETQYF | TGTGCCAGCAGGGACAGGGGGCGGGTTGGTGAGACCCAGTACTTC
. | TRBJ2-7 | TRBV7-9 | . | CASSLDQVAEQYF | TGTGCCAGCAGCTTAGACCAGGTAGCCGAGCAGTACTTC
once | TRBJ1-2 | TRBV29-1 | . | CSEVPQGNSRGYTF | TGCAGTGAAGTCCCGCAGGGTAATTCTCGTGGCTACACCTTC
. | TRBJ1-3 | TRBV7-2 | TRBD1 | CASSEDIQGALGNTIYF | TGTGCCAGCAGCGAAGATATACAGGGGGCGCTTGGAAACACCATATATTTT
once | TRBJ2-7 | TRBV2 | . | CASSVKAYEQYF | TGTGCCAGCAGTGTTAAAGCCTACGAGCAGTACTTC
few | TRBJ2-5 | TRBV5-1 | TRBD1 | CASSSGQEDRAQYF | TGCGCCAGCAGCTCTGGACAGGAAGATCGGGCCCAGTACTTC
once | TRBJ2-4 | TRBV25-1 | TRBD2 | CASSFLAGAKNIQYF | TGTGCCAGCAGTTTCTTAGCGGGAGCCAAAAACATTCAGTACTTC
. | TRBJ2-5 | TRBV29-1 | TRBD2 | CSVATGGAGETQYF | TGCAGCGTGGCGACCGGCGGAGCGGGGGAGACCCAGTACTTC
many | TRBJ1-6 | TRBV7-8 | . | CASNNLGADSPLHF | TGTGCCAGCAACAACCTCGGGGCTGATTCACCCCTCCACTTT
few | TRBJ2-5 | TRBV12-3/TRBV12-4 | . | CASRDLSPGTQYF | TGTGCCAGCAGGGATCTTTCCCCAGGGACCCAGTACTTC
few | TRBJ2-7 | TRBV3-1 | TRBD1 | CASSQEWTGGPRDEQYF | TGTGCCAGCAGCCAAGAGTGGACAGGGGGTCCTCGGGACGAGCAGTACTTC
many | TRBJ1-4 | TRBV5-8 | TRBD1 | CASSVGQLVNEKLFF | TGTGCCAGCAGCGTGGGACAGCTGGTTAATGAAAAACTGTTTTTT
. | TRBJ1-6 | TRBV9 | . | CASSLFLAGSPLHF | TGTGCCAGCAGCCTGTTCTTGGCAGGTTCACCCCTCCACTTT
many | TRBJ2-5 | TRBV11-1 | TRBD1 | CASSLTGMMETQYF | TGTGCCAGCAGCTTGACAGGGATGATGGAGACCCAGTACTTC
. | TRBJ2-2 | TRBV12-3/TRBV12-4 | TRBD2 | CASSLAGAHTGELFF | TGTGCCAGCAGTCTAGCGGGAGCACACACCGGGGAGCTGTTTTTT
many | TRBJ1-3 | TRBV10-3 | TRBD1 | CAISYFLGGELPGNTIYF | TGTGCCATCAGTTACTTCTTAGGGGGCGAATTGCCTGGAAACACCATATATTTT
few | TRBJ1-2 | TRBV9 | TRBD1 | CASSVGRDRATHNYGYTF | TGTGCCAGCAGCGTAGGACGGGACAGGGCCACCCATAACTATGGCTACACCTTC
many | TRBJ2-5 | TRBV7-8 | TRBD2 | CASSGLAGVLSETQYF | TGTGCCAGCAGTGGACTAGCGGGAGTCCTCTCCGAGACCCAGTACTTC
few | TRBJ2-2 | TRBV10-1 | TRBD1 | CASSQPTGEPPGELFF | TGTGCCAGCAGCCAACCCACAGGGGAACCCCCCGGGGAGCTGTTTTTT
few | TRBJ2-5 | TRBV7-9 | . | CASSPLLGKKTQYF | TGTGCCAGCAGCCCTCTACTAGGCAAAAAGACCCAGTACTTC
many | TRBJ2-5 | TRBV9 | TRBD2 | CASSVYGRIETQYF | TGTGCCAGCAGCGTATACGGGAGGATAGAGACCCAGTACTTC
. | TRBJ2-7 | TRBV7-3 | . | CASSGTARSEQYF | TGTGCCAGCAGCGGGACTGCTAGGAGCGAGCAGTACTTC
. | TRBJ2-2 | TRBV25-1 | . | CASSPSWTGELSW | TGTGCCAGCAGCCCCAGTTGGACCGGGGAGCTGTCTTGG
many | TRBJ1-2 | TRBV20-1 | . | CRLEEAGKLGYTF | TGCAGACTCGAGGAGGCGGGAAAGCTTGGCTACACCTTC
. | TRBJ1-1 | TRBV29-1 | . | CSAAGYEAFF | TGCAGCGCCGCAGGGTATGAAGCTTTCTTT
. | TRBJ1-4 | TRBV30 | . | CAWSTGEGEKLFF | TGTGCCTGGAGTACTGGGGAGGGAGAAAAACTGTTTTTT
. | TRBJ2-2 | TRBV29-1 | . | CSAGTLTNTGELFF | TGCAGCGCCGGGACACTCACGAACACCGGGGAGCTGTTTTTT
many | TRBJ1-5 | TRBV10-3 | . | CAISESGSHNQPQHF | TGTGCCATCAGTGAGTCTGGTAGCCACAATCAGCCCCAGCATTTT
many | TRBJ1-6 | TRBV4-3 | . | CASSQEAWISPLHF | TGCGCCAGCAGCCAAGAGGCTTGGATTTCACCCCTCCACTTT
few | TRBJ2-5 | TRBV25-1 | . | CASRTAKRGSLETQYF | TGTGCCAGCAGGACTGCGAAGAGGGGATCCCTAGAGACCCAGTACTTC
. | TRBJ2-7 | TRBV4-3 | . | CASGQDWRDSQTF | TGCGCCAGCGGCCAAGACTGGCGGGACAGTCAAACATTC
. | TRBJ2-2 | TRBV5-1 | . | CASSSSRGGHTGELFF | TGCGCCAGCAGCTCTTCAAGGGGGGGTCACACCGGGGAGCTGTTTTTT
many | TRBJ1-4 | TRBV29-1 | TRBD1 | CSVVDRANEKLFF | TGCAGCGTCGTGGACAGGGCTAATGAAAAACTGTTTTTT
. | TRBJ2-6 | TRBV27 | . | CASSGGWANVLTF | TGTGCCAGCAGTGGGGGGTGGGCCAACGTCCTGACTTTC
. | TRBJ2-1 | TRBV24-1 | TRBD2 | CAGTSGLDEQFF | TGTGCCGGGACTAGCGGGTTAGATGAGCAGTTCTTC
few | TRBJ1-2 | TRBV6-5 | TRBD1 | CASSLRTGIDYGYTF | TGTGCCAGCAGCCTGAGGACAGGCATCGACTATGGCTACACCTTC
many | TRBJ1-1 | TRBV5-1 | . | CASSLAGGEVMNTEAFF | TGCGCCAGCAGCTTGGCCGGAGGTGAGGTTATGAACACTGAAGCTTTCTTT
many | TRBJ2-7 | TRBV2 | TRBD1 | CASTEGALLPYEQYF | TGTGCCAGCACCGAGGGGGCCCTACTCCCCTACGAGCAGTACTTC
many | TRBJ1-5 | TRBV9 | . | CASSPDGYQPQHF | TGTGCCAGTAGTCCCGACGGTTATCAGCCCCAGCATTTT
. | TRBJ1-1 | TRBV12-3/TRBV12-4 | . | CASSELRGLNTEAFF | TGTGCCAGCAGTGAACTCCGGGGATTGAACACTGAAGCTTTCTTT
. | TRBJ1-2 | TRBV7-9 | . | CASSLGAIQGYTF | TGTGCCAGCAGCTTAGGTGCAATTCAAGGCTACACCTTC
. | TRBJ2-7 | TRBV9 | . | CASSLGNRAYEQYF | TGTGCCAGCAGCTTAGGTAACAGAGCCTACGAGCAGTACTTC
many | TRBJ2-5 | TRBV6-9 | TRBD2 | CASSPGASGGGETQYF | TGTGCCAGCAGTCCCGGGGCTAGCGGGGGCGGAGAGACCCAGTACTTC
once | TRBJ2-7 | TRBV20-1 | . | CSARDPSAKSSYEQYF | TGCAGTGCTAGAGATCCTAGCGCTAAAAGCTCCTACGAGCAGTACTTC
. | TRBJ1-5 | TRBV19 | TRBD1 | CASSPRDRERRQPQHF | TGTGCCAGTAGTCCCCGGGACAGGGAGAGACGTCAGCCCCAGCATTTT
many | TRBJ2-5 | TRBV29-1 | . | CSVEYGISTETQYF | TGCAGCGTTGAATACGGAATCAGTACAGAGACCCAGTACTTC
. | TRBJ1-2 | TRBV12-3/TRBV12-4 | . | CASSSHSRGYGYTF | TGTGCCAGCAGTTCGCATTCAAGAGGGTATGGCTACACCTTC